The sequence of this T cell receptor (beta chain) was determined in a study of chemoradiotherapy in HPV16-positive cancers (dated by TCRdb to between 2021 and 2023). In terms of the full investigation: Functional T-cell assays on cells from two HPV16-positive patients defined candidate HPV-specific T-cell clones and common TCR motifs. Whether T-cell immunity against the HPV oncoproteins E6 and E7 changes during chemoradiotherapy and whether survival is affected by this immunity were examined in the study. Next, the candidate HPV-specific TCRs and motifs were followed in TCR repertoires from roughly 90 patients with HPV-related cancers.

What the work shows at the level of the full study, not this receptor alone: Expansion of candidate HPV-specific clones and E7-related TCR motifs was observed in the tumor microenvironment during treatment, whereas no such expansion was observed for non-HPV-specific T cells. In HPV16-positive patients, expansion of HPV-responsive T cells during chemoradiotherapy was found to be associated with improved recurrence-free survival. The functional definition of HPV-specific T cells came from only a couple of HPV16-positive patients, and the survival association was reported for HPV16-positive patients.

Repertoires were sampled multiple times during chemoradiotherapy, which allowed clonal expansion in the tumor microenvironment to be followed. The library was generated by the immunoSEQ multiplex PCR assay. In its TCRdb copy, this immuneACCESS table keeps in-frame sequences only and misses some clones. Where compared with another copy, unresolved V genes explain less than half of these, and the others have no known cause. The sample table records about 8,900 clones; around 84% of these occur just once. About 3.1% of the sample lies in the top ten. About this clone itself: The antigen this receptor binds is unknown. No per-base quality is available; no much larger clone lies one base away.

The starting material was tumor tissue, obtained from a patient who underwent chemoradiotherapy. The receptor's source is a human donor with HPV-associated anogenital cancer.

The CDR3 region: CASSKPKPTSGIPLSYEQYF. The nucleotide sequence reads as follows: TGTGCCAGCAGCAAACCCAAACCGACTAGCGGGATCCCCCTCTCCTACGAGCAGTACTTC. The chain joins TRBV21-1 to TRBJ2-7; the table's D gene call, TRBD2, was not cross checked with the DNA. TRBV21-1 is a known pseudogene. From its cysteine to its phenylalanine, the CDR3 spans 20 amino acids. Solely the CDR3 DNA is kept, with 60 bases framed from the first base.